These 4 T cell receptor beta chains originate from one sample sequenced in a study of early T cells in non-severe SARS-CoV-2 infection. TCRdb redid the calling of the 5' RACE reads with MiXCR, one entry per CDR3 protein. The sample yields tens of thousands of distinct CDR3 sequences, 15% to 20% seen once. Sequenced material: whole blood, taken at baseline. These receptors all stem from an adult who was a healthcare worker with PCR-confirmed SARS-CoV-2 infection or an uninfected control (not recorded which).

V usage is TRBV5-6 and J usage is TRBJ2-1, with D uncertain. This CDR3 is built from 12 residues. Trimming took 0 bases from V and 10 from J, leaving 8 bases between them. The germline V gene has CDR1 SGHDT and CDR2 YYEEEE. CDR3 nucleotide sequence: TGTGCCAGCAGCTTGGTGTCGCACGAGCAGTTCTTC. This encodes CASSLVSHEQFF.

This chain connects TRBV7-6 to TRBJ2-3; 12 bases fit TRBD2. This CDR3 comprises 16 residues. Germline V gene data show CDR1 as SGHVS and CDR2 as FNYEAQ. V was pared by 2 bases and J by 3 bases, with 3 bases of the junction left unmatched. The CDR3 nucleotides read TGTGCCAGCAGCTTAAGGCTAGCGGGAGGGACAGATACGCAGTATTTT. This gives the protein CASSLRLAGGTDTQYF. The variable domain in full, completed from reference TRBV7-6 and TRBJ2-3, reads GAGVSQSPRYKVTKRGQDVALRCDPISGHVSLYWYRQALGQGPEFLTYFNYEAQQDKSGLPNDRFSAERPEGSISTLTIQRTEQRDSAMYRCASSLRLAGGTDTQYFGPGTRLTVL.

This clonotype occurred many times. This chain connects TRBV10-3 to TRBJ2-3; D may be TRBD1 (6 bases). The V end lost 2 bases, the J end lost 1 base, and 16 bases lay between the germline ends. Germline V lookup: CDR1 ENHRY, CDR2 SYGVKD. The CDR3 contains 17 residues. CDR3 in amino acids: CAISEILGAAGTDTQYF. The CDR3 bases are TGTGCCATCAGTGAGATTCTGGGGGCGGCGGGCACAGATACGCAGTATTTT.

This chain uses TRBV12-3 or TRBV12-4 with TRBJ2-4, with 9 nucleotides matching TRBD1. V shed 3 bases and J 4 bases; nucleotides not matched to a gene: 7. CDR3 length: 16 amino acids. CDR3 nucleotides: TGTGCCAGCAGTTTCCCCCCGGGACAGGGAAAAAACATTCAGTACTTC. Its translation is CASSFPPGQGKNIQYF.